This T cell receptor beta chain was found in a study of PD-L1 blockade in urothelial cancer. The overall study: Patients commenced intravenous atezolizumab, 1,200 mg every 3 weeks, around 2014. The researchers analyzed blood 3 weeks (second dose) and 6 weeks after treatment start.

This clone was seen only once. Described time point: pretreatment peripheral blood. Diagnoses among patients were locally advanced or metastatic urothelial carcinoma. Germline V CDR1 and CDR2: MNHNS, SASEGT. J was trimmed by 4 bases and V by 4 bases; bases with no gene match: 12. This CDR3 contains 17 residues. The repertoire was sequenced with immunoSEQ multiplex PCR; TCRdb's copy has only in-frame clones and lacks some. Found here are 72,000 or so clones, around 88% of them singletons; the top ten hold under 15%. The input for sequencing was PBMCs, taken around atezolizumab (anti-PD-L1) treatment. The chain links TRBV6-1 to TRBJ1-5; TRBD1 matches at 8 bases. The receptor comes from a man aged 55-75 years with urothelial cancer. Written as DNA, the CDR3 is TGTGCCAGCAGTGGTTGGACCGGGACAGGCCTAAATCAGCCCCAGCATTTT. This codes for CASSGWTGTGLNQPQHF.